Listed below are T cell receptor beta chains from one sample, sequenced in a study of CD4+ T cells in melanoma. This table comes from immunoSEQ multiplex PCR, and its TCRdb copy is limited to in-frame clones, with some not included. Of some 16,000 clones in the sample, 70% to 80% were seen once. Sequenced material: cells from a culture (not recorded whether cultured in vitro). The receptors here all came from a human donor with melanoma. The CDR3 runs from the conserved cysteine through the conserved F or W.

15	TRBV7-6	CASSQTGQGTSGYTF
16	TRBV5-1	CASSLREGGSGNTIYF
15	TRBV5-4	CASSRDHSPTDTQYF
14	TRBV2	CASSVLRGNQPQHF
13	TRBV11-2	CASGGQPNTEAFF
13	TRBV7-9	CASSETERNGYTF
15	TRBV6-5	CASSYSPQGGYEQYF
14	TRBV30	CAWRVPSSYNEQFF
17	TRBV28	CASSPSGRGRLGGELFF
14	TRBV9	CASSVVGGAYGYTF
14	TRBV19	CASKPGQTKEKLFF
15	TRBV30	CAWSRDTGGREPQHF
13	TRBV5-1	CASGLDPRHEQYF
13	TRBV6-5	CASRKLSTDTQYF
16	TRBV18	CASSPRTPGQGDEQYF